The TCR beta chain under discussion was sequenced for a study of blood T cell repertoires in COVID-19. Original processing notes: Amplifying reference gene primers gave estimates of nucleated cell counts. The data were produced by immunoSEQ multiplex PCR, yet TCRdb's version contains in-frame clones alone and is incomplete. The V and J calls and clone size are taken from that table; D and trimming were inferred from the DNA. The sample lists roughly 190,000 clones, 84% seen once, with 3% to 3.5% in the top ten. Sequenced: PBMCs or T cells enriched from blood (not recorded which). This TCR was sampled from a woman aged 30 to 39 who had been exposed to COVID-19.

Written as DNA, the CDR3 is TGTGCCAGCAGCAGTACGAGGACTAGCGGCTACGAGCAGTACTTC. Its protein is CASSSTRTSGYEQYF. The rearrangement joins TRBV5-8 to TRBJ2-7, with 10 bases that match TRBD2. This CDR3 is 15 amino acids long. Germline V lookup: CDR1 SGHTS, CDR2 YDEGEE. V lost 4 bases, J lost 3 bases, and 7 bases stayed unmatched. Supplemented by reference TRBV5-8 and TRBJ2-7, the full variable domain reads EAGVTQSPTHLIKTRGQQATLRCSPISGHTSVYWYQQALGLGLQFLLWYDEGEERNRGNFPPRFSGRQFPNYSSELNVNALELEDSALYLCASSSTRTSGYEQYFGPGTRLTVT.